The following is a T cell receptor beta chain sequence with its context. Its antigen is currently unknown. TCRbeta library construction was performed incorporating unique molecular identifiers. TCRdb reprocessed the PCR reads with MiXCR, giving one entry per CDR3 protein. The data contain approximately 980,000 distinct CDR3 sequences, about 31% of them singletons. Germline CDR1 MGHDK, CDR2 SYGVNS. Trimming took 8 bases from V and 15 from J; bases not matched to a gene: 9. The CDR3 loop spans 11 amino acids. The data derive from a study of T-cell reconstitution after alpha-beta-depleted transplantation in children. The study, taken as a whole, reports: Recipient T cells and thymic progenitors that survived were the source of the high TCRbeta diversity seen at day 60 in some patients.

This clonotype was sampled from a boy younger than two who had a stem cell transplant for SCID, so the T cells may come from the graft donor. The source material was PBMCs, mostly from graft donor cells, sampled 360 days after TCRalphabeta/CD19-depleted stem cell transplant. The V gene is TRBV25-1, the J gene TRBJ2-1; 8 nucleotides agree with TRBD1. The CDR3 nucleotides are TGTGCCAGCGCTGGCCGGACAGGGCTGTTCTTC. It translates to CASAGRTGLFF. Looking up the rest from reference TRBV25-1 and TRBJ2-1 gives the full variable domain: EADIYQTPRYLVIGTGKKITLECSQTMGHDKMYWYQQDPGMELHLIHYSYGVNSTEKGDLSSESTVSRIRTEHFPLTLESARPSHTSQYLCASAGRTGLFFGPGTRLTVL.